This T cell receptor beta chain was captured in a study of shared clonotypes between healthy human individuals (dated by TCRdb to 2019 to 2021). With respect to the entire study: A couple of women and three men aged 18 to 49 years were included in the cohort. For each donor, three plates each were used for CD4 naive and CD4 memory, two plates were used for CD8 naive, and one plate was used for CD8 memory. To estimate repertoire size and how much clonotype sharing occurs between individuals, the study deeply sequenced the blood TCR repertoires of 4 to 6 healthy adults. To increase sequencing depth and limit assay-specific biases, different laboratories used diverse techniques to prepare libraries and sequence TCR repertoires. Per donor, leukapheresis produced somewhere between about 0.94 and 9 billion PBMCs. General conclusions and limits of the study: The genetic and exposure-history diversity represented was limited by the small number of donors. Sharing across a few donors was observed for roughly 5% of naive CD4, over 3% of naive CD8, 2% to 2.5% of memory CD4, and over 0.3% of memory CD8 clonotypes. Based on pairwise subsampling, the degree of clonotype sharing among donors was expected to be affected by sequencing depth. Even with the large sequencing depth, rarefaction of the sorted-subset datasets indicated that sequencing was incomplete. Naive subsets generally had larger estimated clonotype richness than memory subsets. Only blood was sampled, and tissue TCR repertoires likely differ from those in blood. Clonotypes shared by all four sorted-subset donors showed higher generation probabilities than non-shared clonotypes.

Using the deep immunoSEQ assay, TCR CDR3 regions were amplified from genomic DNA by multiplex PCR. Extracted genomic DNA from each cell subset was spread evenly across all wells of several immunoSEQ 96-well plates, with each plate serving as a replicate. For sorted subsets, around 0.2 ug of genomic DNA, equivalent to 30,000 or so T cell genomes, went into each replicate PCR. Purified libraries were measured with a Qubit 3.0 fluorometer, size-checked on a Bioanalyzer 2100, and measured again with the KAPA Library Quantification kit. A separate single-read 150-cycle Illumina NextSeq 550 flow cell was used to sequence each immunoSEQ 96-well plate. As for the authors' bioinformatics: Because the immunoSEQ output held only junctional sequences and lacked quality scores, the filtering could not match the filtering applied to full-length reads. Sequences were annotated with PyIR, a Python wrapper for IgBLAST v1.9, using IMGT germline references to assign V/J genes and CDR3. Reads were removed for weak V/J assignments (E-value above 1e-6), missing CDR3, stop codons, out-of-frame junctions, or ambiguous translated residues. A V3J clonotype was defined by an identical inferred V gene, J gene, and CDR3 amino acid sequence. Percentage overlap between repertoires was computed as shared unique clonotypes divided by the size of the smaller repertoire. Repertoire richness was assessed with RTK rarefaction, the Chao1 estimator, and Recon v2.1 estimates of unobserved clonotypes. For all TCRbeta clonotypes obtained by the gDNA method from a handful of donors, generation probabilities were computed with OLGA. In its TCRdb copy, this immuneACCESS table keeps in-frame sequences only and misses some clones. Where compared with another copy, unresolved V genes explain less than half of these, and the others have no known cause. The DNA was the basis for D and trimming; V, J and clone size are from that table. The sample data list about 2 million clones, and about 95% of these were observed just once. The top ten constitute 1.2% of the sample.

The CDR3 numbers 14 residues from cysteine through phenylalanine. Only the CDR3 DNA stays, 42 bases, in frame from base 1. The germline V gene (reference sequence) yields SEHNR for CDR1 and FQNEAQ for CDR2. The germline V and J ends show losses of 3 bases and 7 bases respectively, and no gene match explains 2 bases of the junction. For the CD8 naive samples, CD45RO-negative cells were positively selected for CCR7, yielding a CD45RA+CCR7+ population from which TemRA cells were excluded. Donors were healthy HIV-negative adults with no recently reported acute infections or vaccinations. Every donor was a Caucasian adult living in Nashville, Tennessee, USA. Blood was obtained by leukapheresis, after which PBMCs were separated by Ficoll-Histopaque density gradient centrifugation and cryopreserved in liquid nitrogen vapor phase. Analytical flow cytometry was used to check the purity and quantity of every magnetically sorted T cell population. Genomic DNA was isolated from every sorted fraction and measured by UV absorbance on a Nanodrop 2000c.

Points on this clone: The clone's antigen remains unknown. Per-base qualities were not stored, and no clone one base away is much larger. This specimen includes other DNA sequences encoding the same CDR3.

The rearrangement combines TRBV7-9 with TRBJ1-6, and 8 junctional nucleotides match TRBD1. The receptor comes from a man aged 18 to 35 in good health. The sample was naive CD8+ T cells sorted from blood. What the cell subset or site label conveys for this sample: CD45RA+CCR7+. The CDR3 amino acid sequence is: CASSLGTGNSPLHF. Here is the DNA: TGTGCCAGCAGCTTGGGGACAGGAAATTCACCCCTCCACTTT.